One and the same sample provided the 27 T cell receptor beta chains below, sequenced in a study of technical replicates of blood from a handful of donors. Using immunoSEQ multiplex PCR, the repertoire was profiled, and TCRdb retains in-frame clones only, with some absent. The sample consists of about 97,000 clones, about 96% of them appearing once. Sequencing used T cells isolated from PBMCs. The receptors here all came from a human donor in good health.

The rearrangement joins TRBV27 to TRBJ2-2, with a tentative D call TRBD1 (7 bases). CDR1 and CDR2 (germline): MNHEY, SMNVEV (reference sequence). This CDR3 has 16 residues. Trimming stripped 4 bases from V and 4 bases from J, with 16 bases between. CDR3 in amino acids: CASSSPGGTFTGELFF. The DNA of the CDR3 is TGTGCCAGCAGTTCCCCAGGGGGGACCTTCACCGGGGAGCTGTTTTTT.

V and J are TRBV19 and TRBJ2-7; the match to TRBD2 covers 9 bases. This CDR3 is 14 amino acids long. Germline V gene sequence: CDR1 LNHDA, CDR2 SQIVND (reference sequence). V lost 1 base and J lost 5; bases outside the gene matches: 3. In DNA, the CDR3 is TGTGCCAGTAGTATAGCGGCGGGAGGGAACGAGCAGTACTTC. This gives the protein CASSIAAGGNEQYF.

This clone appeared a single time. The genes are TRBV18 and TRBJ2-7; 8 bases are a match to TRBD2. The V and J ends lost 4 bases and 5 bases, in that order; junction bases with no gene match: 7. The length of the CDR3 is 14 residues. Germline V lookup: CDR1 KGHSH, CDR2 LQKENI. The CDR3 DNA is TGTGCCAGCTCACTTAGCGGGGAGGGCCACGAGCAGTACTTC. It yields the protein CASSLSGEGHEQYF.

V usage is TRBV19 and J usage is TRBJ1-1, with 7 bases lining up with TRBD1. The CDR3 extends over 14 amino acids. After removal of 5 bases from V and 1 base from J, the junction contained 4 bases not matched to a gene. The germline V gene has CDR1 LNHDA and CDR2 SQIVND (reference sequence). The CDR3 DNA reads TGTGCCAGTAGTCCGGGGACAGCGAACACTGAAGCTTTCTTT. It specifies CASSPGTANTEAFF.

The chain has TRBV7-2 and TRBJ1-1; D not certain. V was trimmed by 1 base and J by 2 bases, leaving 8 bases between them. There are 14 residues in the CDR3. CDR1 and CDR2 from the germline V gene are SGHTA and FQGNSA. This chain's CDR3 is CASSLDNLNTEAFF. The CDR3 region has the DNA TGTGCCAGCAGCTTAGATAATCTAAACACTGAAGCTTTCTTT.

The chain recombines TRBV6-1 with TRBJ2-7, with a tentative D call TRBD2 (7 bases). The CDR3 runs 13 residues. With 7 bases removed from V and 6 bases from J, the gap between germline ends came to 16 bases. Per germline, CDR1 MNHNS and CDR2 SASEGT. The CDR3: CASKGGTLPEQYF. CDR3 DNA sequence: TGTGCCAGCAAGGGGGGGACTCTACCCGAGCAGTACTTC.

This chain connects TRBV5-6 to TRBJ1-2; D remains ambiguous. Germline-derived CDR1 and CDR2 are SGHDT and YYEEEE. The V and J ends lost 7 bases and 1 base respectively, with 11 bases between them. The CDR3 contains 13 residues. The CDR3 DNA sequence: TGTGCCAGCGGGGAGGGATATAACTATGGCTACACCTTC. Its translation: CASGEGYNYGYTF.

The rearrangement links TRBV28 to TRBJ1-1; D not resolved. Germline CDR1 is MDHEN and CDR2 is SYDVKM. With 3 bases removed from V and 1 base from J, the gap between germline ends came to 12 bases. The CDR3 is 15 amino acids. CDR3 nucleotides: TGTGCCAGCAGTTTTGTATCTTACGGGAACACTGAAGCTTTCTTT. Its translation is CASSFVSYGNTEAFF.

V usage is TRBV30 and J usage is TRBJ2-3; D remains ambiguous. This CDR3 comprises 11 residues. Trimming left V 2 bases short and J 4 bases short, with 4 bases between. Germline CDR1 is GTSNPN and CDR2 is SVGIG (reference sequence). The CDR3 reads CAWSIADTQYF. Here the CDR3 DNA reads TGTGCCTGGAGTATCGCAGATACGCAGTATTTT.

CDR3 loop: CAWIVAGDSYEQYF. The CDR3 DNA is TGTGCCTGGATCGTAGCGGGGGACTCCTACGAGCAGTACTTC. V and J are TRBV30 and TRBJ2-7; 9 nucleotides agree with TRBD2. Trimming at V came to 4 bases and at J to 0 bases, leaving 4 bases not matched to a gene. Germline assignment: CDR1 GTSNPN and CDR2 SVGIG (reference sequence). This CDR3 has 14 amino acids.

The genes are TRBV2 and TRBJ1-2, with TRBD1 matching 7 bases. This CDR3 is 15 amino acids long. The junction had 6 bases not matched to a gene; V was cut back by 3 bases and J by 2 bases. The germline gives CDR1 SNHLY, CDR2 FYNNEI. As DNA, the CDR3 is TGTGCCAGCAGTGAGTACAGGGGCTCCAACTATGGCTACACCTTC. Translated, it gives CASSEYRGSNYGYTF.

The chain links TRBV27 to TRBJ1-5, with TRBD1 matching over 9 bases. V shed 5 bases and J 5 bases; nucleotides not matched to a gene: 13. The V gene's germline CDR1 is MNHEY and CDR2 SMNVEV (reference sequence). The CDR3 extends over 17 amino acids. CDR3 DNA sequence: TGTGCCAGCAGTAACTACGGGACAGGGAGATTATATCAGCCCCAGCATTTT. Its protein is CASSNYGTGRLYQPQHF.

The chain uses TRBV5-4 and TRBJ2-7; 8 bases match TRBD1. Germline CDR1 is SGHNT and CDR2 is YYREEE (reference sequence). The ends lost 4 bases at V and 6 bases at J; junction bases unmatched: 3. The CDR3 covers 12 residues. This chain's CDR3 is CASSLGQGEQYF. The CDR3 DNA is TGTGCCAGCAGCCTTGGACAGGGCGAGCAGTACTTC.

The chain has TRBV18 and TRBJ2-7, with a tentative D call TRBD1 (6 bases). Germline V gene sequence: CDR1 KGHSH, CDR2 LQKENI. The ends were cut back, 3 bases at V and 2 bases at J, with 14 bases in the middle. The CDR3 has 15 amino acids. Written as DNA, the CDR3 is TGTGCCAGCTCACCCTGGACAGACACACCCTACGAGCAGTACTTC. Translation: CASSPWTDTPYEQYF.

This chain joins TRBV9 and TRBJ2-5; TRBD2 matches at 7 bases. The CDR3 has 14 residues. From germline, CDR1 is SGDLS and CDR2 YYNGEE. With 3 bases clipped from V and 5 bases from J, the junction kept 7 bases outside the gene matches. The CDR3: CASSEGGVYETQYF. Here the CDR3 DNA reads TGTGCCAGCAGCGAGGGAGGGGTTTATGAGACCCAGTACTTC. The entire variable domain, with the rest obtained from reference TRBV9 and TRBJ2-5, is as follows: DSGVTQTPKHLITATGQRVTLRCSPRSGDLSVYWYQQSLDQGLQFLIQYYNGEERAKGNILERFSAQQFPDLHSELNLSSLELGDSALYFCASSEGGVYETQYFGPGTRLLVL.

This chain connects TRBV5-1 to TRBJ1-1, with 9 bases fitting TRBD1. V gave up 4 bases and J gave up 3 bases; unmatched junction bases: 10. Germline V CDR1 and CDR2: SGHRS, YFSETQ. The CDR3 runs to 16 residues. This CDR3 reads CASSAGTGFWYTEAFF. CDR3 DNA: TGCGCCAGCAGCGCCGGGACAGGGTTTTGGTACACTGAAGCTTTCTTT.

The chain combines TRBV7-2 with TRBJ2-7; TRBD2 agrees at 8 bases. J was trimmed by 4 bases and V by 4 bases; bases with no gene match: 6. Germline V lookup: CDR1 SGHTA, CDR2 FQGNSA. The CDR3 has 14 residues. CDR3 amino acids: CASSYSGKFYEQYF. CDR3 bases: TGTGCCAGCAGCTATAGCGGGAAGTTTTACGAGCAGTACTTC. Drawing the rest from reference TRBV7-2 and TRBJ2-7, the complete variable domain is GAGVSQSPSNKVTEKGKDVELRCDPISGHTALYWYRQSLGQGLEFLIYFQGNSAPDKSGLPSDRFSAERTGGSVSTLTIQRTQQEDSAVYLCASSYSGKFYEQYFGPGTRLTVT.

The chain employs TRBV11-3 and TRBJ2-4; the match to TRBD2 covers 10 bases. Germline V gives CDR1 SGHNT, CDR2 YENEEA. This CDR3 region has 19 residues. J lost 2 bases, V lost 0 bases, and 10 bases had no gene match. In DNA form, the CDR3 reads TGTGCCAGCAGCTTAGATGGGACTAGCGACGTGGGATCCAAAAACATTCAGTACTTC. It yields the protein CASSLDGTSDVGSKNIQYF.

The V and J genes are TRBV9 and TRBJ2-3, with TRBD2 matching over 7 bases. The junction had 8 bases not matched to a gene; V was cut back by 4 bases and J by 0 bases. The CDR3 loop spans 16 amino acids. CDR1 SGDLS and CDR2 YYNGEE come from the germline V gene. The CDR3 spells CASSLGAGASTDTQYF. In DNA form, the CDR3 reads TGTGCCAGCAGCCTTGGGGCGGGAGCTAGCACAGATACGCAGTATTTT.

The chain recombines TRBV6-5 with TRBJ1-4; no firm D call. CDR3 length equals 16 residues. V shed 2 bases and J shed 1 base, with 11 bases lying between them. Per the germline V gene, CDR1 is MNHEY and CDR2 is SVGAGI. CDR3 residues: CASSYTVGVTNEKLFF. As DNA, the CDR3 is TGTGCCAGCAGTTACACGGTGGGAGTAACTAATGAAAAACTGTTTTTT.

The V gene is TRBV7-9, the J gene TRBJ2-7; D is unclear. V lost 8 bases, J lost 5 bases, and 10 bases lay in between. The CDR3 runs to 11 residues. Germline-derived CDR1 and CDR2 are SEHNR and FQNEAQ (reference sequence). The CDR3 DNA reads as TGTGCCAGCGGTCCCCGGGACGAGCAGTACTTC. As protein: CASGPRDEQYF.

J is TRBJ2-3 and V is TRBV4-2; D is possibly TRBD2 (5 bases). The germline gives CDR1 LGHNA, CDR2 YNFKEQ. V was trimmed by 1 base and J by 4 bases, leaving 15 bases between them. The CDR3 contains 16 residues. The CDR3 reads CASSQVVSGIADTQYF. In DNA, the CDR3 is TGTGCCAGCAGCCAAGTGGTGTCGGGAATTGCAGATACGCAGTATTTT.

The CDR3 nucleotides are TGTGCCAGCAGTGGTGGGGGGGCTGCTGGGGCCAACGTCCTGACTTTC. Protein sequence: CASSGGGAAGANVLTF. The chain employs TRBV2 and TRBJ2-6; perhaps TRBD2 as D (7 bases). The CDR3 has 16 residues. The germline V and J ends were trimmed by 4 bases and 2 bases, with 12 bases remaining between them. The germline gives CDR1 SNHLY, CDR2 FYNNEI.

DNA for the CDR3: TGTGCCACCCGGGAGGGCATCTATCAGCCCCAGCATTTT. This translates into CATREGIYQPQHF. This chain joins TRBV2 and TRBJ1-5; D gene unclear. CDR3 length: 13 amino acids. Germline CDR1 and CDR2: SNHLY and FYNNEI. The germline V and J ends were trimmed by 10 bases and 5 bases, with 15 bases remaining between them. Using reference TRBV2 and TRBJ1-5 for the parts outside the CDR3, the full variable domain is EPEVTQTPSHQVTQMGQEVILRCVPISNHLYFYWYRQILGQKVEFLVSFYNNEISEKSEIFDDQFSVERPDGSNFTLKIRSTKLEDSAMYFCATREGIYQPQHFGDGTRLSIL.

This clone was detected once. The chain recombines TRBV10-3 with TRBJ1-1; the match to TRBD1 covers 8 bases. The V gene end was trimmed by 7 bases and the J gene end by 3 bases; junction bases not matched to a gene: 7. This CDR3 is built from 14 residues. Germline V gene sequence: CDR1 ENHRY, CDR2 SYGVKD. CDR3 sequence (DNA): TGTGCCATCATGCGCGGACAGGGAGACACTGAAGCTTTCTTT. This gives the protein CAIMRGQGDTEAFF.

The V gene is TRBV30, the J gene TRBJ1-4; 7 positions agree with TRBD1. Trimming removed 1 base from V and 6 bases from J; junction bases left unmatched: 2. Germline values: CDR1 GTSNPN, CDR2 SVGIG (reference sequence). The CDR3 loop spans 13 amino acids. CDR3 protein: CAWSGDRDEKLFF. The CDR3 DNA follows: TGTGCCTGGAGTGGAGACAGGGATGAAAAACTGTTTTTT. The full variable domain, rest sourced from reference TRBV30 and TRBJ1-4, is SQTIHQWPATLVQPVGSPLSLECTVEGTSNPNLYWYRQAAGRGLQLLFYSVGIGQISSEVPQNLSASRPQDRQFILSSKKLLLSDSGFYLCAWSGDRDEKLFFGSGTQLSVL.

This chain links TRBV7-2 with TRBJ2-7, with D hard to call. V lost 3 bases and J 0 bases, leaving 12 bases between the germline ends. The CDR3 runs to 15 residues. From germline, CDR1 is SGHTA and CDR2 FQGNSA. CDR3 amino acids: CASSLQNGGSYEQYF. As DNA, the CDR3 is TGTGCCAGCAGCTTGCAGAACGGCGGCTCCTACGAGCAGTACTTC.